This T cell receptor beta chain was found in a study of beta chain features in type 1 diabetes. Broader study findings: Within patients, naive, central memory and Treg TCRB repertoires seemed more similar than within healthy donors.

Of note for this clone: No antigen is known for it.

Every bit of the isolated RNA underwent reverse transcription, so sequencing read expressed TCRB transcripts. Clones were sequenced by immunoSEQ multiplex PCR, and TCRdb holds only the in-frame ones, with some missing. This table holds 390,000 or so clones, about 15% found once. V was pared by 0 bases and J by 1 base, with 10 bases between. CDR1 and CDR2 (germline): SGDLS, YYNGEE. The CDR3 is made up of 15 amino acids. Sorting based on CD45RO/CCR7/CD25/CD127/CD95/CD27 separated CD4+ naive, central memory, regulatory and stem cell-like memory cells. The rearrangement links TRBV9 to TRBJ2-5; D is perhaps TRBD2 (5 bases). The sequence was collected from a man in his thirties or forties in good health. The sample taken for sequencing was naive CD4+ T cells from blood. The CDR3 reads CASSVGVGSQETQYF. In DNA, the CDR3 is TGTGCCAGCAGCGTAGGGGTTGGGAGCCAAGAGACCCAGTACTTC.